The clone carrying this T cell receptor (beta chain) was observed a handful of times. Its antigen is as yet unknown. TCRdb reanalysed the 5' RACE reads using MiXCR and keeps one entry per CDR3 protein. The top ten hold 13% to 15% of the sample, which has approximately 550,000 distinct CDR3 sequences, about 19% seen once. V lost 4 bases and J 0 bases, leaving 19 bases between the germline ends. Germline V gene lookup returns CDR1 SQVTM and CDR2 ANQGSEA. This CDR3 spans 16 amino acids. This entry comes from a study of T cells after yellow fever vaccination. Findings and limits, study-wide: Post-booster samples contained most primary-vaccination clones (around 95% CD4, roughly 88% CD8). Contaminating bulk clonotypes could be abundant in FACS-sorted repertoires.

The chain employs TRBV29-1 and TRBJ2-7; possible D gene TRBD1, 7 bases. The material was PBMCs, obtained 15 days after the yellow fever booster vaccination. The clonotype comes from a man younger than 40 who received the YFV17D yellow fever vaccine. The CDR3: CSVASGGSWSSYEQYF. The DNA of the CDR3 is TGCAGCGTTGCCTCAGGGGGGTCTTGGAGCTCCTACGAGCAGTACTTC.